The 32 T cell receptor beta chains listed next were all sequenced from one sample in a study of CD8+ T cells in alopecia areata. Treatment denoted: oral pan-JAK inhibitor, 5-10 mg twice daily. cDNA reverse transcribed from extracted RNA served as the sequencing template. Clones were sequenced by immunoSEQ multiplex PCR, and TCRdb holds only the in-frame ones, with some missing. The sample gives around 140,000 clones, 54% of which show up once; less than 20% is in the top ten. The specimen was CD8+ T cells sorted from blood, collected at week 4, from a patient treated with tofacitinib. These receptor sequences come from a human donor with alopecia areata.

CDR3 amino acids: CASGWTSKAFF. The CDR3 DNA reads TGTGCCAGCGGATGGACGAGTAAGGCTTTCTTT. This chain links TRBV6-5 with TRBJ1-1; D gene unclear. This CDR3 region has 11 residues. The V gene's germline CDR1 is MNHEY and CDR2 SVGAGI. The V end lost 8 bases, the J end lost 11 bases, and 15 bases lay between the germline ends.

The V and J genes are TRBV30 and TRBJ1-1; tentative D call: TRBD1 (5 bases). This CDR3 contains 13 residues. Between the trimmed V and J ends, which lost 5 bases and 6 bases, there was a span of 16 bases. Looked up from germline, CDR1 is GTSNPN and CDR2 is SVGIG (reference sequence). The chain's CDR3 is CAWDPAWGPEAFF. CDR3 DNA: TGTGCCTGGGACCCGGCTTGGGGACCTGAAGCTTTCTTT.

The CDR3 region has the DNA TGCGCCAGCAGCAACGACGGCATTAATGAAAAACTGTTTTTT. Translated: CASSNDGINEKLFF. The genes are TRBV5-1 and TRBJ1-4; the D is unclear. V was cut by 4 bases and J by 4 bases, with 11 bases left in between. The CDR3 is 14 amino acids. Germline CDR1 and CDR2: SGHRS and YFSETQ. Filled out from reference TRBV5-1 and TRBJ1-4, the complete variable domain reads KAGVTQTPRYLIKTRGQQVTLSCSPISGHRSVSWYQQTPGQGLQFLFEYFSETQRNKGNFPGRFSGRQFSNSRSEMNVSTLELGDSALYLCASSNDGINEKLFFGSGTQLSVL.

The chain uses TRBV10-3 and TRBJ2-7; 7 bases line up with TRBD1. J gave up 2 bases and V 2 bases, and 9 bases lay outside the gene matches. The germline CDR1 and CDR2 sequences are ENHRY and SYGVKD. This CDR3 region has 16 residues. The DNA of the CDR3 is TGTGCCATCAGTGAGCCCATTGGGACAGCACCCTACGAGCAGTACTTC. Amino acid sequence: CAISEPIGTAPYEQYF.

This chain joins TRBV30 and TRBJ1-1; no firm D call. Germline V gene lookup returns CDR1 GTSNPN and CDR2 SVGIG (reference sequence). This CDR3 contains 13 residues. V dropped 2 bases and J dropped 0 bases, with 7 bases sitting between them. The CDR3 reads CAWSRTVNTEAFF. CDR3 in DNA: TGTGCCTGGAGTCGGACGGTGAACACTGAAGCTTTCTTT.

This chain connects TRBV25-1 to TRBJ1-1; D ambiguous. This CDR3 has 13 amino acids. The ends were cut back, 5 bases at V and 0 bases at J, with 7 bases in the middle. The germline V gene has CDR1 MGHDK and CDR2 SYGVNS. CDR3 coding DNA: TGTGCCAGCAGTATCGGGTTGAACACTGAAGCTTTCTTT. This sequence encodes CASSIGLNTEAFF.

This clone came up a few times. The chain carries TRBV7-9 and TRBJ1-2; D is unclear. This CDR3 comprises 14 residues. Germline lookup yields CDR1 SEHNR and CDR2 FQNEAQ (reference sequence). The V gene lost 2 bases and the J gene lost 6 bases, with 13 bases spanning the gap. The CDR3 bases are TGTGCCAGCAGCTTATCCGGACTGAGGGATGGCTACACCTTC. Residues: CASSLSGLRDGYTF. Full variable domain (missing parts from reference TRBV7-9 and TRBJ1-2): DTGVSQNPRHKITKRGQNVTFRCDPISEHNRLYWYRQTLGQGPEFLTYFQNEAQLEKSRLLSDRFSAERPKGSFSTLEIQRTEQGDSAMYLCASSLSGLRDGYTFGSGTRLTVV.

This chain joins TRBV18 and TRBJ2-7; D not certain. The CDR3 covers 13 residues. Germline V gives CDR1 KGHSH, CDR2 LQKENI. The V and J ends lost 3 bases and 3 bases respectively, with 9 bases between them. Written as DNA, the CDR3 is TGTGCCAGCTCACCTGAGACCTACTACGAGCAGTACTTC. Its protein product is CASSPETYYEQYF.

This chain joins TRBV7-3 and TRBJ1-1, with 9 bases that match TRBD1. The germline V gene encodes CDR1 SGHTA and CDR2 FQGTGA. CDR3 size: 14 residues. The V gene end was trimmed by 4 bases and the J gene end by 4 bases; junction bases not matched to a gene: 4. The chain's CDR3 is CASSSGTGPTEAFF. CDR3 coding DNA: TGTGCCAGCAGCTCCGGGACAGGGCCCACTGAAGCTTTCTTT.

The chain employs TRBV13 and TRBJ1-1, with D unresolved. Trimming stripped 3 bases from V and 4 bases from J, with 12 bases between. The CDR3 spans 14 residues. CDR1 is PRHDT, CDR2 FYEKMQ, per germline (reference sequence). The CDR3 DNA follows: TGTGCCAGCAGCTTTTCGACGGGCGCCACTGAAGCTTTCTTT. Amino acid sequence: CASSFSTGATEAFF.

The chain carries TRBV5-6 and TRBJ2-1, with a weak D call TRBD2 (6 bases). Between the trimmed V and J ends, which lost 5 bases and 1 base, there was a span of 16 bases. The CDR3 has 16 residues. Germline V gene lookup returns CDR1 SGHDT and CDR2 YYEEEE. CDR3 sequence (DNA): TGTGCCAGCAGTGAACCCGGACTACCTTCCTACAATGAGCAGTTCTTC. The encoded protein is CASSEPGLPSYNEQFF.

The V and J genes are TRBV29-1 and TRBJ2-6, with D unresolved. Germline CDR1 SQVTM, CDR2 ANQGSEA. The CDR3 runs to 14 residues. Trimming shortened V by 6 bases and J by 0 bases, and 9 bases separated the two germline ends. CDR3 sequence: CSVQDSSGANVLTF. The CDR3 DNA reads TGCAGCGTCCAAGACTCCTCTGGGGCCAACGTCCTGACTTTC.

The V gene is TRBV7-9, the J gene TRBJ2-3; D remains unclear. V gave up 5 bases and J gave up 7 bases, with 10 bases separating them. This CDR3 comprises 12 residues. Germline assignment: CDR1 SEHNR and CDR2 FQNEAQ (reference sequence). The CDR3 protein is CASSRQPHTQYF. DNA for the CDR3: TGTGCCAGCAGCCGCCAGCCGCATACGCAGTATTTT.

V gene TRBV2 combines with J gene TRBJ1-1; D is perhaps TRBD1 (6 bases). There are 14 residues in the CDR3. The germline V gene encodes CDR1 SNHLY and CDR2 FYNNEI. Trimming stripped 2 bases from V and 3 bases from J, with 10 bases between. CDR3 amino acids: CASSETRTDTEAFF. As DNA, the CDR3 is TGTGCCAGCAGTGAAACCCGGACAGACACTGAAGCTTTCTTT. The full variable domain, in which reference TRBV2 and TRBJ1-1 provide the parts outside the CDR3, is EPEVTQTPSHQVTQMGQEVILRCVPISNHLYFYWYRQILGQKVEFLVSFYNNEISEKSEIFDDQFSVERPDGSNFTLKIRSTKLEDSAMYFCASSETRTDTEAFFGQGTRLTVV.

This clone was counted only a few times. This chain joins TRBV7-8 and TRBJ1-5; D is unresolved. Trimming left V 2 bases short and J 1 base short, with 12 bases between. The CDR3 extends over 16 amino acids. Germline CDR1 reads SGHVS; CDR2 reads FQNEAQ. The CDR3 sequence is CASSLLAWASNQPQHF. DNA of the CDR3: TGTGCCAGCAGCTTATTGGCGTGGGCGAGCAATCAGCCCCAGCATTTT.

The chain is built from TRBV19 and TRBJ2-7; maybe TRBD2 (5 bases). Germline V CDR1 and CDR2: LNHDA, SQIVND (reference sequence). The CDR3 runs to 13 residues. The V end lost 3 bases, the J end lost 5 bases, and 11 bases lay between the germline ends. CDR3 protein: CASSMEDGDEQYF. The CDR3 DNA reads TGTGCCAGTAGTATGGAAGACGGGGACGAGCAGTACTTC. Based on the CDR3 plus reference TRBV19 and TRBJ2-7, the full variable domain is DGGITQSPKYLFRKEGQNVTLSCEQNLNHDAMYWYRQDPGQGLRLIYYSQIVNDFQKGDIAEGYSVSREKKESFPLTVTSAQKNPTAFYLCASSMEDGDEQYFGPGTRLTVT.

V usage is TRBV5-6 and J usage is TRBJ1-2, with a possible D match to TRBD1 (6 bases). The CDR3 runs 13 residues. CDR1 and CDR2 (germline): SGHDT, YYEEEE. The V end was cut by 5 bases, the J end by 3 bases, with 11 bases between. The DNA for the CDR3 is TGTGCCAGCAGATCCTCAGGGGACTATGGCTACACCTTC. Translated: CASRSSGDYGYTF.

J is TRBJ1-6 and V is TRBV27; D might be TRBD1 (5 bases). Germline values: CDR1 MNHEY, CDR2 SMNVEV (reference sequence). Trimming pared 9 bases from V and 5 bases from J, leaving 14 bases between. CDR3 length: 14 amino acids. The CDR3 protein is CASKPGRNNSPLHF. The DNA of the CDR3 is TGTGCCAGTAAACCGGGACGGAATAATTCACCCCTCCACTTT.

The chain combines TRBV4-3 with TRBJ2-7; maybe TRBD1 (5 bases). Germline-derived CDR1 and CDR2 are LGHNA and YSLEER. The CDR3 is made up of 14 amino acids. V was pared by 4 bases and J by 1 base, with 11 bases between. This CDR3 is CASSRSDSSYEQYF. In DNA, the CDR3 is TGCGCCAGCAGCCGGTCCGACAGTTCCTACGAGCAGTACTTC.

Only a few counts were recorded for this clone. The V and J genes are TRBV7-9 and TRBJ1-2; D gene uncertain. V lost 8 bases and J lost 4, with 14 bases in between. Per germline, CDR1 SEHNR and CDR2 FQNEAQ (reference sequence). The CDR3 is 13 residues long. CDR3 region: CASQREGGYGYTF. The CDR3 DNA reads TGTGCCAGCCAAAGGGAGGGCGGCTATGGCTACACCTTC.

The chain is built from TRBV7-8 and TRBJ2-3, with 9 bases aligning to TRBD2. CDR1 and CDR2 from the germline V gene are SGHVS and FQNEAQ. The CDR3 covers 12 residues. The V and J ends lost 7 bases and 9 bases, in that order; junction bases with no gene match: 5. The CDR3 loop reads CASMGLASTQYF. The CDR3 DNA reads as TGTGCCAGCATGGGACTAGCTAGCACGCAGTATTTT. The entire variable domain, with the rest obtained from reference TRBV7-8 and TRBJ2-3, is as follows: GAGVSQSPRYKVAKRGQDVALRCDPISGHVSLFWYQQALGQGPEFLTYFQNEAQLDKSGLPSDRFFAERPEGSVSTLKIQRTQQEDSAVYLCASMGLASTQYFGPGTRLTVL.

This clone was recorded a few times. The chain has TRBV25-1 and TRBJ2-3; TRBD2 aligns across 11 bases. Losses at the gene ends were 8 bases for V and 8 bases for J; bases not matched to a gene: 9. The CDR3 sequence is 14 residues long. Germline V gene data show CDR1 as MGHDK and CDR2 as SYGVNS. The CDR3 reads CASPGTSGVPTQYF. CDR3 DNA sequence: TGTGCCAGCCCCGGGACTAGCGGCGTTCCTACGCAGTATTTT. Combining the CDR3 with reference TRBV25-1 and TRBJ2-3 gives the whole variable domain EADIYQTPRYLVIGTGKKITLECSQTMGHDKMYWYQQDPGMELHLIHYSYGVNSTEKGDLSSESTVSRIRTEHFPLTLESARPSHTSQYLCASPGTSGVPTQYFGPGTRLTVL.

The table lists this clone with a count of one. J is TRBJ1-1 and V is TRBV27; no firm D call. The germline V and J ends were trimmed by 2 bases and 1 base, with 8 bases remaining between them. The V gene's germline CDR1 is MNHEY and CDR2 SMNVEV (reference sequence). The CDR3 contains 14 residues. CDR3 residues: CASSLRRENTEAFF. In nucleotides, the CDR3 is TGTGCCAGCAGTTTAAGAAGAGAGAACACTGAAGCTTTCTTT.

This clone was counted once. The CDR3 sequence: CASSVPSGGADEQYF. CDR3 in DNA: TGTGCCAGCAGCGTCCCTAGCGGGGGTGCGGACGAGCAGTACTTC. This sequence joins TRBV9 and TRBJ2-7; 10 positions match TRBD2. The CDR3 consists of 15 residues. Trimming took 2 bases from V and 5 from J; bases not matched to a gene: 7. Germline CDR1 reads SGDLS; CDR2 reads YYNGEE. Looking up the rest from reference TRBV9 and TRBJ2-7 gives the full variable domain: DSGVTQTPKHLITATGQRVTLRCSPRSGDLSVYWYQQSLDQGLQFLIQYYNGEERAKGNILERFSAQQFPDLHSELNLSSLELGDSALYFCASSVPSGGADEQYFGPGTRLTVT.

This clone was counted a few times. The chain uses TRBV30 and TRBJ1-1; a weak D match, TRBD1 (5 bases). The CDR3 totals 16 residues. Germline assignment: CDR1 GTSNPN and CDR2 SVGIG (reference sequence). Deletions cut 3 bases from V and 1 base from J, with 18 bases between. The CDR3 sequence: CAWRPPYSGPNTEAFF. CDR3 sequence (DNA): TGTGCCTGGAGGCCTCCCTATTCGGGGCCGAACACTGAAGCTTTCTTT.

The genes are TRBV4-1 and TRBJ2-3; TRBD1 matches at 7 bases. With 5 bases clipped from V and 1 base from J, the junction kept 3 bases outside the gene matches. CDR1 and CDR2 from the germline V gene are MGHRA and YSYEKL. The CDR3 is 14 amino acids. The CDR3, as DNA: TGCGCCAGCAGCTCAACAGGGGGCACAGATACGCAGTATTTT. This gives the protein CASSSTGGTDTQYF.

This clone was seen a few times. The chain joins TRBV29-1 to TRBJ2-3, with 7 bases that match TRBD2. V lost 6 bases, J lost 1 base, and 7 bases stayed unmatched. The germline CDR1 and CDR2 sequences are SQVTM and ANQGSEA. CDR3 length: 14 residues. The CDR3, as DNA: TGCAGCGTGGAAAAGCGGGGTGGCACAGATACGCAGTATTTT. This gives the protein CSVEKRGGTDTQYF.

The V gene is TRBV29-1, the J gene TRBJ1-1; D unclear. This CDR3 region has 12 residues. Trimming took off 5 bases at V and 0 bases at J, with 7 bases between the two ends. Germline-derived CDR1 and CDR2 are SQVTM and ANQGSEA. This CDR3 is CSVCALNTEAFF. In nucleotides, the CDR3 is TGCAGCGTTTGCGCGTTGAACACTGAAGCTTTCTTT.

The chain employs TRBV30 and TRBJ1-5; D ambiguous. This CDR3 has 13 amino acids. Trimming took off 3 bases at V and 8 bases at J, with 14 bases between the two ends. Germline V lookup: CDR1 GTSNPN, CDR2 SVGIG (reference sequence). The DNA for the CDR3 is TGTGCCTGGAGCGCCTCCGGTCTTAAGCCCCAGCATTTT. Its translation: CAWSASGLKPQHF.

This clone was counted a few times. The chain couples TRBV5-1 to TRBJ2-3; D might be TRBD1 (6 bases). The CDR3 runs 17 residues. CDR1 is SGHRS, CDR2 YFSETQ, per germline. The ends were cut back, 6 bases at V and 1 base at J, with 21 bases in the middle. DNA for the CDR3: TGCGCCAGCATCGACAGGCCCGGGAAAGAGCGCACAGATACGCAGTATTTT. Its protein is CASIDRPGKERTDTQYF.

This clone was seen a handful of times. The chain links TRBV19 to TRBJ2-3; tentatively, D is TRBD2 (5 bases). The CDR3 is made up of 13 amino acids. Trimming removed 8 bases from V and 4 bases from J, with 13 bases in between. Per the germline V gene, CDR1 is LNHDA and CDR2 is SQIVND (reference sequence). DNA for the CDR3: TGTGCCAGTCAAGAGGACTCCGCAGATACGCAGTATTTT. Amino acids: CASQEDSADTQYF. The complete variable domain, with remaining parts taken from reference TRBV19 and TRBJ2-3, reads DGGITQSPKYLFRKEGQNVTLSCEQNLNHDAMYWYRQDPGQGLRLIYYSQIVNDFQKGDIAEGYSVSREKKESFPLTVTSAQKNPTAFYLCASQEDSADTQYFGPGTRLTVL.

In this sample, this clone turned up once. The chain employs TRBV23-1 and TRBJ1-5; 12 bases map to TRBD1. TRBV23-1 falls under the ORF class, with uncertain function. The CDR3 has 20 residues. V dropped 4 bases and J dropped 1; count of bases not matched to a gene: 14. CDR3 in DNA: TGCGCCAGCAGTCGAATCGCGCGGGACAGGGGGCCGGACAGCAATCAGCCCCAGCATTTT. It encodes CASSRIARDRGPDSNQPQHF.